This T cell receptor beta chain emerged from a study of technical replicates of blood from a handful of donors. The ends lost 2 bases at V and 2 bases at J; junction bases unmatched: 3. Looked up from germline, CDR1 is MGHRA and CDR2 is YSYEKL. The CDR3 is made up of 17 amino acids. Measured with immunoSEQ multiplex PCR; TCRdb has only the in-frame clones, and not every one. The table shows 60,000 or so clones, with about 87% occurring only once. This chain joins TRBV4-1 and TRBJ2-2; TRBD2 matches at 12 bases. This sequence was found in a human donor in good health. Some clones in this sample may be carry-over from other donors' samples. Sequencing used PBMCs. CDR3 residues: CASSQPLAGGNTGELFF. The CDR3 DNA follows: TGCGCCAGCAGCCAACCACTAGCGGGGGGTAACACCGGGGAGCTGTTTTTT.